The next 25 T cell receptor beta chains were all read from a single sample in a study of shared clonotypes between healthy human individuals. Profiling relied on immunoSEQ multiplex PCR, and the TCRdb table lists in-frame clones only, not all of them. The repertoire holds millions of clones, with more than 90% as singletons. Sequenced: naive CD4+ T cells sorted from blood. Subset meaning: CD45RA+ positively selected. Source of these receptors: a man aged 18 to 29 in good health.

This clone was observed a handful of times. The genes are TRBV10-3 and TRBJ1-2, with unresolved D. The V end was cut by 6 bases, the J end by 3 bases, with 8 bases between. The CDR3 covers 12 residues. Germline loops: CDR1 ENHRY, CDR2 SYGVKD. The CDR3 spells CAISPSDYGYTF. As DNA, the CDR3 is TGTGCCATCAGCCCTTCGGACTATGGCTACACCTTC.

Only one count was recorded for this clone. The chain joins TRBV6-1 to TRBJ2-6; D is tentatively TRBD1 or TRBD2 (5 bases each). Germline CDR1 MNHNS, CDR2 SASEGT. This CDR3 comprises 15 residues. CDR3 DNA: TGTGCGGCCGGGGACGGCGGCTCTGGGGCCAACGTCCTGACTTTC. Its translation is CAAGDGGSGANVLTF.

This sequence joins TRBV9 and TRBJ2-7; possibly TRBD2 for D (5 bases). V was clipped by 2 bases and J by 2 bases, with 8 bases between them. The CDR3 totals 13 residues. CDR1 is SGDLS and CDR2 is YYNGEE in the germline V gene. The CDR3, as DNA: TGTGCCAGCAGCGTTTGGGAGACCTACGAGCAGTACTTC. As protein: CASSVWETYEQYF.

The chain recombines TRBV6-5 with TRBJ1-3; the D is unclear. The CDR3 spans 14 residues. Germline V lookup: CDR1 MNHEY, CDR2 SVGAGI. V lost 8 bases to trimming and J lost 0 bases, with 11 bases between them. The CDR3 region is CASCGRGSGNTIYF. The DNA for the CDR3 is TGTGCCAGCTGTGGACGGGGCTCTGGAAACACCATATATTTT.

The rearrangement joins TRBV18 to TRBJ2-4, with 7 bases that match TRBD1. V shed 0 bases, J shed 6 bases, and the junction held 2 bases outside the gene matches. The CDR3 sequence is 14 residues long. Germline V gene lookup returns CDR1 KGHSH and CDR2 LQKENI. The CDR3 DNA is TGTGCCAGCTCACCACCGTACAGGGGAAACATTCAGTACTTC. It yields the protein CASSPPYRGNIQYF.

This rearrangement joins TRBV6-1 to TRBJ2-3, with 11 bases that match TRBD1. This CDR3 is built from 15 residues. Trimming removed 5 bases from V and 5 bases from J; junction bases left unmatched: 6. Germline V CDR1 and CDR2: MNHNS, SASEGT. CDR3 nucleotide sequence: TGTGCCAGCAGTCCTCGGGACAGGGGGGGAGATACGCAGTATTTT. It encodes CASSPRDRGGDTQYF.

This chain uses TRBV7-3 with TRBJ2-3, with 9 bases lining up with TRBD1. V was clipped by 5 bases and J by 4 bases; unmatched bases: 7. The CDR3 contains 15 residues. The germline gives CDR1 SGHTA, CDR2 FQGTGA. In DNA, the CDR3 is TGTGCCAGCAGCCGAGGACAGGGGTCCGCAGATACGCAGTATTTT. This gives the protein CASSRGQGSADTQYF. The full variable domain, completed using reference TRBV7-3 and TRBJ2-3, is GAGVSQTPSNKVTEKGKYVELRCDPISGHTALYWYRQSLGQGPEFLIYFQGTGAADDSGLPNDRFFAVRPEGSVSTLKIQRTERGDSAVYLCASSRGQGSADTQYFGPGTRLTVL.

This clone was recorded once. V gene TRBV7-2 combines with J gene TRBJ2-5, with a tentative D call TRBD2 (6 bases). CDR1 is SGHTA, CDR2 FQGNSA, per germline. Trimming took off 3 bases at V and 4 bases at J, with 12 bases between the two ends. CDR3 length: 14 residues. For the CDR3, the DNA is TGTGCCAGCAGCTTCGAGGGCGGGACAGAGACCCAGTACTTC. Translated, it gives CASSFEGGTETQYF.

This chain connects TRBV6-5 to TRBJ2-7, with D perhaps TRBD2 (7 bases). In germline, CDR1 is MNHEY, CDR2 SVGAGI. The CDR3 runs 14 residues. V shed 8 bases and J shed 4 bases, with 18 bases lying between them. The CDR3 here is CASSIGGARYEQYF. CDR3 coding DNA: TGTGCCAGCTCGATTGGGGGGGCGCGTTACGAGCAGTACTTC.

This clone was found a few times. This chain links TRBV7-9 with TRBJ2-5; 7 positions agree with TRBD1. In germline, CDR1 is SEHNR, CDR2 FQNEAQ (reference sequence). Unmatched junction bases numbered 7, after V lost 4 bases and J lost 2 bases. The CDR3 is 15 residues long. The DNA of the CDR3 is TGTGCCAGCAGCTCGGGACAGAACCTTCAAGAGACCCAGTACTTC. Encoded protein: CASSSGQNLQETQYF.

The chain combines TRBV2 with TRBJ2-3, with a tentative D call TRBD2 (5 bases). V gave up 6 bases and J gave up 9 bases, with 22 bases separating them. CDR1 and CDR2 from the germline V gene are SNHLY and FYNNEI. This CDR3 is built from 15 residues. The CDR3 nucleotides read TGTGCCAGCAGCCCCGTATCCTTACTAGTCGGAACGCAGTATTTT. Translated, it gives CASSPVSLLVGTQYF.

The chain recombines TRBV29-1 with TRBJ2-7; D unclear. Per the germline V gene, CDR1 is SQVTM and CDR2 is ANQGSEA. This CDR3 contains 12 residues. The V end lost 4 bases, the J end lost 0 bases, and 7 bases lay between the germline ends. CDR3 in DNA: TGCAGCGTTGCCCACAGCTCCTACGAGCAGTACTTC. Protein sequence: CSVAHSSYEQYF.

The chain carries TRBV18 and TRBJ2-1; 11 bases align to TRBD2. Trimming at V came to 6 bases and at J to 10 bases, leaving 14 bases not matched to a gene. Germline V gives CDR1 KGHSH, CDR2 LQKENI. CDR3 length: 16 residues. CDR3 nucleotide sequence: TGTGCCAGCTCCCTGCGCGATAGCGGGGGGGCGGACGAGCAGTTCTTC. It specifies CASSLRDSGGADEQFF.

CDR3 nucleotides: TGTGCCAGCAGCCCGGTATTCCCTACGCAGTATTTT. It yields the protein CASSPVFPTQYF. The genes are TRBV11-2 and TRBJ2-3; the D is unclear. This CDR3 has 12 residues. With 5 bases removed from V and 8 bases from J, the gap between germline ends came to 11 bases. Germline assignment: CDR1 SGHAT and CDR2 FQNNGV.

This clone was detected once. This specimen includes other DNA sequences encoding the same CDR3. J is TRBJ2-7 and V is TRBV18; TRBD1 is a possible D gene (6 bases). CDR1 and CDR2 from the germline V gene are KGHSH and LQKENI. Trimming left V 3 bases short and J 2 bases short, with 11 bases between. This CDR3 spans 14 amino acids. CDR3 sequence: CASSPNTGTYEQYF. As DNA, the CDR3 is TGTGCCAGCTCACCGAACACAGGGACCTACGAGCAGTACTTC.

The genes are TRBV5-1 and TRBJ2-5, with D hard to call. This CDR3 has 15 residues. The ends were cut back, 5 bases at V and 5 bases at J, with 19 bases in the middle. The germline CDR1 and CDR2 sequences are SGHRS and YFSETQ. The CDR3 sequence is CASSSDQLHAETQYF. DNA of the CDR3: TGCGCCAGCAGTTCGGACCAGTTGCATGCGGAGACCCAGTACTTC.

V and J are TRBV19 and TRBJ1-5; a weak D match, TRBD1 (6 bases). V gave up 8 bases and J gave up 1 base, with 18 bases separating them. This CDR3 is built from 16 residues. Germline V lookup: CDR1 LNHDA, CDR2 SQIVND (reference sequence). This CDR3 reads CASPRGGGASNQPQHF. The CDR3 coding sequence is TGTGCCAGTCCCCGTGGAGGGGGGGCGAGCAATCAGCCCCAGCATTTT.

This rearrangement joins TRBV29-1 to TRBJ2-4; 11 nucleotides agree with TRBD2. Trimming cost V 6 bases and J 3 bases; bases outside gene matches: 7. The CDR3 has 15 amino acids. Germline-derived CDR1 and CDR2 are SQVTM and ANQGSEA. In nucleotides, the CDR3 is TGCAGCGTAGAGCTAGCGGGGGGCGGCAAAAACATTCAGTACTTC. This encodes CSVELAGGGKNIQYF.

CDR3 DNA sequence: TGTGCCAGCAGCCGACTAGCGGATGCCTACGAGCAGTACTTC. Translated, it gives CASSRLADAYEQYF. The rearrangement uses TRBV11-2 and TRBJ2-7, with TRBD2 matching over 9 bases. The CDR3 totals 14 residues. V gave up 5 bases and J gave up 2 bases; unmatched junction bases: 4. Germline V gene data show CDR1 as SGHAT and CDR2 as FQNNGV. Full variable domain (missing parts from reference TRBV11-2 and TRBJ2-7): EAGVAQSPRYKIIEKRQSVAFWCNPISGHATLYWYQQILGQGPKLLIQFQNNGVVDDSQLPKDRFSAERLKGVDSTLKIQPAKLEDSAVYLCASSRLADAYEQYFGPGTRLTVT.

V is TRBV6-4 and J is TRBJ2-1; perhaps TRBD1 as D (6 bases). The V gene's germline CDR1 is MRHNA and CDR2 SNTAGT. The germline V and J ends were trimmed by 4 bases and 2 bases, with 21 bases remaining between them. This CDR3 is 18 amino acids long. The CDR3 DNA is TGTGCCAGCAGTGCCTATACAGGGCCCACTTCGACCTACAATGAGCAGTTCTTC. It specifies CASSAYTGPTSTYNEQFF.

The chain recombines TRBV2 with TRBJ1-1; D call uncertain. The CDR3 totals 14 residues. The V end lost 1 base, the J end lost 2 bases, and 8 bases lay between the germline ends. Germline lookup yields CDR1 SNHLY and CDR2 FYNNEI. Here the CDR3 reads CASSEGATNTEAFF. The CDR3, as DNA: TGTGCCAGCAGTGAAGGGGCCACTAACACTGAAGCTTTCTTT.

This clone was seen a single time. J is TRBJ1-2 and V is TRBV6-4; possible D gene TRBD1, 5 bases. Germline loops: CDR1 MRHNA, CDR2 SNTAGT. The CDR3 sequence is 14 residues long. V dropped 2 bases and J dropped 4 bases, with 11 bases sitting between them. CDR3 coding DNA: TGTGCCAGCAGTGACGGGGGAGAGATCTATGGCTACACCTTC. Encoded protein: CASSDGGEIYGYTF.

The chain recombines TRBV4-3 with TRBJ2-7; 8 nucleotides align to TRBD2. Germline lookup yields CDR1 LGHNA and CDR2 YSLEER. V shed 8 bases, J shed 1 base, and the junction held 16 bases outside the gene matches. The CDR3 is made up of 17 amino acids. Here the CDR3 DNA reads TGCGCCAGCCCGCGGGGGGTACCCCCAAAGAGGTCCTACGAGCAGTACTTC. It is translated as CASPRGVPPKRSYEQYF.

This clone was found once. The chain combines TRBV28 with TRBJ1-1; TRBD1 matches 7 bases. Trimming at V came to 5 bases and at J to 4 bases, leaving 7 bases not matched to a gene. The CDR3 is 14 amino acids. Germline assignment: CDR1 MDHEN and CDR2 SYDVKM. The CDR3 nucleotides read TGTGCCAGCAGTCAGGGGGGCGCGGCCACTGAAGCTTTCTTT. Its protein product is CASSQGGAATEAFF.

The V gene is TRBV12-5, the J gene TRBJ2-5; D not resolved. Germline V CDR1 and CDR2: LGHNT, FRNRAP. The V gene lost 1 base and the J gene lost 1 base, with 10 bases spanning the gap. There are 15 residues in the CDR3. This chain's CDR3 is CASGLGSGAQETQYF. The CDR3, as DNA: TGTGCTAGTGGTTTGGGGTCAGGCGCCCAAGAGACCCAGTACTTC.